This record covers a single TCR beta chain. V dropped 2 bases and J dropped 5; count of bases not matched to a gene: 11. This CDR3 has 17 residues. The germline CDR1 and CDR2 sequences are SGHDT and YYEEEE. These data come from a study of blood T cell repertoires in COVID-19. In the study overall: Samples came from the United States, Italy and Spain, spanning acute and convalescent COVID-19. T cells, B-cell-depleted T cells, or PBMCs supplied cDNA or gDNA.

Per the study methods: The assay estimated nucleated cells by amplifying reference gene primers. Generated by immunoSEQ multiplex PCR, the TCRdb table keeps only in-frame clones and is missing some. For V, J and clone size, that table is used; D and trimming come from the DNA. The repertoire holds 120,000 to 150,000 clones, with more than 75% as singletons. V and J are TRBV5-6 and TRBJ2-7, with 12 bases fitting TRBD2. This receptor was obtained from a man aged 60 to 75 with acute or convalescent COVID-19. Source material: peripheral blood. The CDR3 reads CASSLGLLAGGRDEQYF. In DNA form, the CDR3 reads TGTGCCAGCAGCTTAGGTTTACTAGCGGGAGGAAGGGACGAGCAGTACTTC.